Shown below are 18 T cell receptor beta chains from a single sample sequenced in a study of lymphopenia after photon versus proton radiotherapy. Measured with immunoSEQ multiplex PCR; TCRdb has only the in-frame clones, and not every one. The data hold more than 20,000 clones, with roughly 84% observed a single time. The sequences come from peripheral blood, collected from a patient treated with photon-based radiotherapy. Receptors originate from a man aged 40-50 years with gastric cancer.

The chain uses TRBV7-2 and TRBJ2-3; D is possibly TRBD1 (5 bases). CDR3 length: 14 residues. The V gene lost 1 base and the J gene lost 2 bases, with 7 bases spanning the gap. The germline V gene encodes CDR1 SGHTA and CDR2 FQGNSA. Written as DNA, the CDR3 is TGTGCCAGCAGCTTAGGACAGATCACAGATACGCAGTATTTT. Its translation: CASSLGQITDTQYF.

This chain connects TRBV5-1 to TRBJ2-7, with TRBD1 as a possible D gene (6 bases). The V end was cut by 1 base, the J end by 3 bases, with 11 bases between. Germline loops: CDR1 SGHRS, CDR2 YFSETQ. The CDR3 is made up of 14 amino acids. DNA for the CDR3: TGCGCCAGCAGCTTGACAGGGATTGGCTACGAGCAGTACTTC. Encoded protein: CASSLTGIGYEQYF.

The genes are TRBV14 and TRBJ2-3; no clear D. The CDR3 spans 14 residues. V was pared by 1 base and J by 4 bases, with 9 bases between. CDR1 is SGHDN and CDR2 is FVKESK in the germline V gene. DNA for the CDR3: TGTGCCAGCAGCCAAGCTTCAGGAGCAGATACGCAGTATTTT. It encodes CASSQASGADTQYF.

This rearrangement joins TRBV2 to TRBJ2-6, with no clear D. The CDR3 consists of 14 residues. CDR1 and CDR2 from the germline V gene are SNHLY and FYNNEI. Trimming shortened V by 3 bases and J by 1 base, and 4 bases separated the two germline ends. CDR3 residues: CASSDTSGANVLTF. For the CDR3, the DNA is TGTGCCAGCAGTGATACGTCTGGGGCCAACGTCCTGACTTTC. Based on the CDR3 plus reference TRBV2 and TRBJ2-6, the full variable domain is EPEVTQTPSHQVTQMGQEVILRCVPISNHLYFYWYRQILGQKVEFLVSFYNNEISEKSEIFDDQFSVERPDGSNFTLKIRSTKLEDSAMYFCASSDTSGANVLTFGAGSRLTVL.

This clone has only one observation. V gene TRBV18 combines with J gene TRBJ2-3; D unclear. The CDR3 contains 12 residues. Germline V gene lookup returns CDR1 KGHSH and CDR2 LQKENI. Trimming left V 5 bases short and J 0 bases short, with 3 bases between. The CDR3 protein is CASSTSTDTQYF. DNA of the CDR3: TGTGCCAGCTCAACTAGCACAGATACGCAGTATTTT.

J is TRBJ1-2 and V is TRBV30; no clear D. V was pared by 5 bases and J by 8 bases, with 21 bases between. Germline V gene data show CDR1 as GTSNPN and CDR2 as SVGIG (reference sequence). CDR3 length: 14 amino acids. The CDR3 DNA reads TGTGCCTGGCTCCGTCGGTTAGGTCCGGACGGCTACACCTTC. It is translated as CAWLRRLGPDGYTF.

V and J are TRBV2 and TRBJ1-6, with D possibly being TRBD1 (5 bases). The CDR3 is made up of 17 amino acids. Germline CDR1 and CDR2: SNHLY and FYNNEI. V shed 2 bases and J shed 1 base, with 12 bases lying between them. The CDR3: CASSEMEGRSYNSPLHF. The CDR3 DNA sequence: TGTGCCAGCAGTGAAATGGAGGGGAGGTCCTATAATTCACCCCTCCACTTT.

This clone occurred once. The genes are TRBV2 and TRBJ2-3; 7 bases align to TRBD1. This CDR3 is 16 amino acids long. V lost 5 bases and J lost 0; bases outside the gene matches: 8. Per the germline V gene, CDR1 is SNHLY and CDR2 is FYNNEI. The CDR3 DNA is TGTGCCAGCAGTTTCCGGGACAGACCAAGCACAGATACGCAGTATTTT. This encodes CASSFRDRPSTDTQYF.

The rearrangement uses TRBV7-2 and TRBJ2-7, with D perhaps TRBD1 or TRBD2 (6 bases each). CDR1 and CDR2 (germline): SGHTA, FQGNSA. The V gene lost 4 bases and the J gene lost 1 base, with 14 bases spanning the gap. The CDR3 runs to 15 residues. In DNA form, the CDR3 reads TGTGCCAGCAGCTCCGGGGGCGCCGGATCCTACGAGCAGTACTTC. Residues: CASSSGGAGSYEQYF. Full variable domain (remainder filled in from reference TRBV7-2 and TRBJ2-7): GAGVSQSPSNKVTEKGKDVELRCDPISGHTALYWYRQSLGQGLEFLIYFQGNSAPDKSGLPSDRFSAERTGGSVSTLTIQRTQQEDSAVYLCASSSGGAGSYEQYFGPGTRLTVT.

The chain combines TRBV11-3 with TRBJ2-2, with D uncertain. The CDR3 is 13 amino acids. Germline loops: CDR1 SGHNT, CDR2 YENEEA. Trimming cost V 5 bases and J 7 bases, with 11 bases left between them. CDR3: CASSHWLSGELFF. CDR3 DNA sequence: TGTGCCAGCAGCCATTGGTTGAGCGGGGAGCTGTTTTTT.

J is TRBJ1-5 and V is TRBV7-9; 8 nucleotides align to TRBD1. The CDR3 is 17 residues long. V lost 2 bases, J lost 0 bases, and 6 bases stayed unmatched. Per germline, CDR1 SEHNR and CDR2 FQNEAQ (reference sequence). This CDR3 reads CASSLWGQANSNQPQHF. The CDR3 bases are TGTGCCAGCAGCTTATGGGGACAGGCCAATAGCAATCAGCCCCAGCATTTT.

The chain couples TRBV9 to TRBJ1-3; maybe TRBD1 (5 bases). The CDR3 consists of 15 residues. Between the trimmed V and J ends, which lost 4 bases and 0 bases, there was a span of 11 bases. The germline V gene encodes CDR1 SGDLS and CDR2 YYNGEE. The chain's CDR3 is CASSPRQSSGNTIYF. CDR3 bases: TGTGCCAGCAGCCCAAGACAGAGCTCTGGAAACACCATATATTTT.

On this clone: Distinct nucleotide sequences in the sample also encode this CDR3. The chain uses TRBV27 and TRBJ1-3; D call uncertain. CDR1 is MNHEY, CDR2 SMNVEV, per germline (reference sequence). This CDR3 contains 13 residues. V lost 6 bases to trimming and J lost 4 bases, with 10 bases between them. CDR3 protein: CASSLRSGNTIYF. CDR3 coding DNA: TGTGCCAGCAGCCTCAGGTCGGGAAACACCATATATTTT.

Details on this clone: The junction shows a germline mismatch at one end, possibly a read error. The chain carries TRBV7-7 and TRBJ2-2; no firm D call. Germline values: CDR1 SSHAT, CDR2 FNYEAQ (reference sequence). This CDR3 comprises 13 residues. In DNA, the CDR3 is TGTGCTAGCAGCCCATTTCAAACCGGGGAGCTGTTTTTT. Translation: CASSPFQTGELFF. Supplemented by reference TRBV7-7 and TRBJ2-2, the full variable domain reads GAGVSQSPRYKVTKRGQDVTLRCDPISSHATLYWYQQALGQGPEFLTYFNYEAQPDKSGLPSDRFSAERPEGSISTLTIQRTEQRDSAMYRCASSPFQTGELFFGEGSRLTVL.

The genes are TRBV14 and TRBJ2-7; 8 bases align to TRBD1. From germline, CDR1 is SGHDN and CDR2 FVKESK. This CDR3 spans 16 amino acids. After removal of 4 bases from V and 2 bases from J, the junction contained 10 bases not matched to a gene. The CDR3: CASSRPSTGATYEQYF. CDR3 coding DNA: TGTGCCAGCAGCCGACCATCGACAGGGGCTACCTACGAGCAGTACTTC.

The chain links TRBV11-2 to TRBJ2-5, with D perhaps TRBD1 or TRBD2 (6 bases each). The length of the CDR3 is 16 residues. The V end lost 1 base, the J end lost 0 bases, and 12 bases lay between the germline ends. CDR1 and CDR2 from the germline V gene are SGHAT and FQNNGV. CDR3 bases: TGTGCCAGCAGCTTAGGGCATGGGGGGCACCAAGAGACCCAGTACTTC. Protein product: CASSLGHGGHQETQYF.

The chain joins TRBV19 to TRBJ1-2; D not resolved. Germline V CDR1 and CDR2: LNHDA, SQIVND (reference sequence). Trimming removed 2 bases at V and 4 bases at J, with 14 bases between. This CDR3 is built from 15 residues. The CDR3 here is CASSISLDHGYGYTF. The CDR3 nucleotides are TGTGCCAGTAGTATATCCCTCGACCACGGCTATGGCTACACCTTC.

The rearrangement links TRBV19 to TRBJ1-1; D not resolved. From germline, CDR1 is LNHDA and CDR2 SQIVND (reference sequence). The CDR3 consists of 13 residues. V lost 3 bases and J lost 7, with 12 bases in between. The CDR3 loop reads CASSIPGEGEAFF. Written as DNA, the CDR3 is TGTGCCAGTAGTATTCCCGGGGAGGGTGAAGCTTTCTTT.